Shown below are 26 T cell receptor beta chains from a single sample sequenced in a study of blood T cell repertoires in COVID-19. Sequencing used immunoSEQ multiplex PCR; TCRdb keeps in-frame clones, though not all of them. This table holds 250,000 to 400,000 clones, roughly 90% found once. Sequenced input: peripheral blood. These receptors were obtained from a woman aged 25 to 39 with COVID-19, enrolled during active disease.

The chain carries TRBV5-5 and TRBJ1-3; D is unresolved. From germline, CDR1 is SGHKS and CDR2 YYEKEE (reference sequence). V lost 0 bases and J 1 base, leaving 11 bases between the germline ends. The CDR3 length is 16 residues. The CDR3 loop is CASSLDPGSSGNTIYF. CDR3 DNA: TGTGCCAGCAGCTTGGATCCGGGGTCGTCTGGAAACACCATATATTTT.

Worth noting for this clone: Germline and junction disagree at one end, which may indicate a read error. The CDR3 sequence is CASSAGLAGANKQFF. The CDR3 DNA sequence: TGTGCCAGCAGTGCCGGACTAGCGGGCGCCAATAAGCAGTTCTTC. The chain uses TRBV27 and TRBJ2-1; 11 bases agree with TRBD2. The germline gives CDR1 MNHEY, CDR2 SMNVEV (reference sequence). This CDR3 comprises 15 residues.

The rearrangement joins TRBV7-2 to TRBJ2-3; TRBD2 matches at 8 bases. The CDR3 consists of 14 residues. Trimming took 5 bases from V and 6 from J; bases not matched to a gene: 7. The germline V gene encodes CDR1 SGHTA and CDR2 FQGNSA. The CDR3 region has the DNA TGTGCCAGCAGCCCCGGGACTAGTTCCGATACGCAGTATTTT. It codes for CASSPGTSSDTQYF.

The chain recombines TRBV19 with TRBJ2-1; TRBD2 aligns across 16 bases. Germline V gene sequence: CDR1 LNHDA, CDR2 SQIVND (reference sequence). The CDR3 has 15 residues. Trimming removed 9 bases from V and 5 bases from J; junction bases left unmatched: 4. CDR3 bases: TGTGCCAGCGGGACTAGCGGGAGGGCCCACAATGAGCAGTTCTTC. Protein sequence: CASGTSGRAHNEQFF.

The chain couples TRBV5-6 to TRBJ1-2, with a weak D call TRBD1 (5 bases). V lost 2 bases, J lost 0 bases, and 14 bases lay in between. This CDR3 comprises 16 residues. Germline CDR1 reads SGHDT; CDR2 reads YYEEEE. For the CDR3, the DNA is TGTGCCAGCAGCTTAGCAGGGCCCCGTTCTAACTATGGCTACACCTTC. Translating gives CASSLAGPRSNYGYTF.

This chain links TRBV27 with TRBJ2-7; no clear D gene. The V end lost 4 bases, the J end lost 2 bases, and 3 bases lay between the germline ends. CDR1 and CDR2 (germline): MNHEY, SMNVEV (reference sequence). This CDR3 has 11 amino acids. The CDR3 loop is CASSSTYEQYF. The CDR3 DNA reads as TGTGCCAGCAGTTCCACCTACGAGCAGTACTTC.

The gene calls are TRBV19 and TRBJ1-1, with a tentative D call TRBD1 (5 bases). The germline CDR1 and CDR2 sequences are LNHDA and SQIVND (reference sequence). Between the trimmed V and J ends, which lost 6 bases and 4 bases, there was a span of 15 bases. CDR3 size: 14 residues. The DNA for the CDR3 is TGTGCCAGTAGCCCAACGGGGGGGGTCACTGAAGCTTTCTTT. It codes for CASSPTGGVTEAFF.

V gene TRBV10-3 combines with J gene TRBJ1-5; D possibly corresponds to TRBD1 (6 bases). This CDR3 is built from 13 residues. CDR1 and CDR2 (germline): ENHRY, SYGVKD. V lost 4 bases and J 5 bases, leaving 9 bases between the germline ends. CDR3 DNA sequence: TGTGCCATCAGTGCAGGGGCCGATCAGCCCCAGCATTTT. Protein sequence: CAISAGADQPQHF.

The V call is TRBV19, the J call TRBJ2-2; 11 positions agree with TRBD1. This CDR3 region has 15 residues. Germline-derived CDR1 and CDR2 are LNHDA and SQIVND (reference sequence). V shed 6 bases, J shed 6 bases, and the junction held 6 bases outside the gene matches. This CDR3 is CASSPPGQGAGELFF. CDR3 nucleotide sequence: TGTGCCAGTAGCCCGCCGGGACAGGGGGCCGGGGAGCTGTTTTTT.

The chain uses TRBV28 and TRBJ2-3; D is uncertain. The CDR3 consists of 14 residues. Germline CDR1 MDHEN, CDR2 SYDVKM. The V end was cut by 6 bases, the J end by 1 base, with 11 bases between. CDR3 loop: CASSQQEGTDTQYF. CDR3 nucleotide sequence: TGTGCCAGCAGCCAACAAGAAGGCACAGATACGCAGTATTTT.

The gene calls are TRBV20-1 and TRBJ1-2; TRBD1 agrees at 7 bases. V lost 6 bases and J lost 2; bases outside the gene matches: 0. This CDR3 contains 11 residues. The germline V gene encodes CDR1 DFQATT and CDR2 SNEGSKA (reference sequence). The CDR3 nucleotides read TGCAGTGCACAGGGGAACTATGGCTACACCTTC. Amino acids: CSAQGNYGYTF.

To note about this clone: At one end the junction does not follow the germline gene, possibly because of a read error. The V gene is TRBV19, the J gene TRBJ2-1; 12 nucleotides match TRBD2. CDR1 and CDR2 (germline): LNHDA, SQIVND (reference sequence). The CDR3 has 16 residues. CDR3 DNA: TGTGCCAGTAGTCCAGCTAGCGGGAGGGCCTATAATGAGCAGTTCTTC. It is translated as CASSPASGRAYNEQFF.

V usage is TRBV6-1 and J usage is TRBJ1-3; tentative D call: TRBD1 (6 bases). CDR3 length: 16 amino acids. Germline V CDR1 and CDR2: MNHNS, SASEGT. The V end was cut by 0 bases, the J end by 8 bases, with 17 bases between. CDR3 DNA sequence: TGTGCCAGCAGTGAAGCGCAGCCCACAGGGATGTACACCATATATTTT. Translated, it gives CASSEAQPTGMYTIYF.

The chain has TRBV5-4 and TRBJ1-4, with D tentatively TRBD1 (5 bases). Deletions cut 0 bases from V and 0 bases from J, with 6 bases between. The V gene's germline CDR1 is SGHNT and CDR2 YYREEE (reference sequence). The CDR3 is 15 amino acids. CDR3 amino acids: CASSLGGATNEKLFF. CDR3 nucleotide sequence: TGTGCCAGCAGCTTGGGGGGGGCAACTAATGAAAAACTGTTTTTT.

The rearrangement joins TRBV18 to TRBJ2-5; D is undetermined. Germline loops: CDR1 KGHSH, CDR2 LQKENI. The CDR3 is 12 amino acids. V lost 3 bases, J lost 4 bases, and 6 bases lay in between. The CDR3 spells CASSPGVETQYF. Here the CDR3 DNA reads TGTGCCAGCTCACCGGGCGTAGAGACCCAGTACTTC.

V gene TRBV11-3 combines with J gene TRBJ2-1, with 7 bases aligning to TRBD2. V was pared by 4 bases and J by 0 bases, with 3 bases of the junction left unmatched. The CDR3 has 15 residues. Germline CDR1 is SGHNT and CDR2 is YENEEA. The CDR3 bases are TGTGCCAGCAGCTCCGGGGGGAGCTCCTACAATGAGCAGTTCTTC. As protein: CASSSGGSSYNEQFF.

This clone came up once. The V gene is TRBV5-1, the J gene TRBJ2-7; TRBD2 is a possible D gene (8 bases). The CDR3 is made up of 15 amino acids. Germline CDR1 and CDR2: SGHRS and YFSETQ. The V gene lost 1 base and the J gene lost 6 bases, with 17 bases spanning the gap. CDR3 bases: TGCGCCAGCAGCTTGCGACAGGGACTAGGGGGCGAGCAGTACTTC. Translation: CASSLRQGLGGEQYF.

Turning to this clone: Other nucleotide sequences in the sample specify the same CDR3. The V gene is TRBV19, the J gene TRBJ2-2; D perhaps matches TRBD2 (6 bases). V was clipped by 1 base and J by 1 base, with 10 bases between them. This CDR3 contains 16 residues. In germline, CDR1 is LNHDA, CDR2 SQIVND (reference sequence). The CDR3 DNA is TGTGCCAGTAGTATAGGTGGGGGGAGGAACACCGGGGAGCTGTTTTTT. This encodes CASSIGGGRNTGELFF.

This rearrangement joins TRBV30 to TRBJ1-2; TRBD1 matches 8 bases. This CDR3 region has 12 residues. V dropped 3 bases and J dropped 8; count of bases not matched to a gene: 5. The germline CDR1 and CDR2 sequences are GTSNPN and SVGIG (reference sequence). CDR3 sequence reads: CAWRSGGEGYTF. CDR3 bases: TGTGCCTGGAGGTCAGGGGGCGAAGGCTACACCTTC.

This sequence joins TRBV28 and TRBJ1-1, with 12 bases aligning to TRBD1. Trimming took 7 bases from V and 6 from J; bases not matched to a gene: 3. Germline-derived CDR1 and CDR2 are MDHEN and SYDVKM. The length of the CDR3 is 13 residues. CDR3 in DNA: TGTGCCAGCACGGGACAGGGGGCGTCTGAAGCTTTCTTT. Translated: CASTGQGASEAFF.

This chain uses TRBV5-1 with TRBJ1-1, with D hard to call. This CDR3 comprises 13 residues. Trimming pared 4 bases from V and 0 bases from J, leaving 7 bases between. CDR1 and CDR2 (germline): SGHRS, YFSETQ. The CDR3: CASSPGVNTEAFF. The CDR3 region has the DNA TGCGCCAGCAGCCCCGGGGTGAACACTGAAGCTTTCTTT. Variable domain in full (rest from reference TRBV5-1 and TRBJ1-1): KAGVTQTPRYLIKTRGQQVTLSCSPISGHRSVSWYQQTPGQGLQFLFEYFSETQRNKGNFPGRFSGRQFSNSRSEMNVSTLELGDSALYLCASSPGVNTEAFFGQGTRLTVV.

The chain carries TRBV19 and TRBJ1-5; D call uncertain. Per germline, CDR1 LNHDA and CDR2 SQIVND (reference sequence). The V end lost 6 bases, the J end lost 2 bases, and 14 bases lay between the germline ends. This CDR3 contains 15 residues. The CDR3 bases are TGTGCCAGTAGCCCTAGTCCGGGAGGCAATCAGCCCCAGCATTTT. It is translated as CASSPSPGGNQPQHF.

CDR3 coding DNA: TGTGCCAGTAGTATTTCACTGGTAAGCCACGAGCAGTACTTC. This sequence encodes CASSISLVSHEQYF. This chain links TRBV19 with TRBJ2-7; D not resolved. The CDR3 length is 14 residues. Germline loops: CDR1 LNHDA, CDR2 SQIVND (reference sequence). V gave up 3 bases and J gave up 5 bases, with 14 bases separating them.

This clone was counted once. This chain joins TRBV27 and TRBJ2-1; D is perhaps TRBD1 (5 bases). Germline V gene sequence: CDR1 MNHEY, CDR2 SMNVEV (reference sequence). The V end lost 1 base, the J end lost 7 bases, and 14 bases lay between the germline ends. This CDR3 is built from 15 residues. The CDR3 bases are TGTGCCAGCAGTTTATGGCTCGACAAGGGGAATGAGCAGTTCTTC. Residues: CASSLWLDKGNEQFF.

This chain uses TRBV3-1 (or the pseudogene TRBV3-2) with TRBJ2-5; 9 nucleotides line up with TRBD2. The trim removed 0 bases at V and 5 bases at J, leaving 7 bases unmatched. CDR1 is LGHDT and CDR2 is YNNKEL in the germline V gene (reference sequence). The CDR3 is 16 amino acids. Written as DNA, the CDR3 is TGTGCCAGCAGCCAAGAACGCGGGAGGGCCTGGGAGACCCAGTACTTC. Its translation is CASSQERGRAWETQYF.

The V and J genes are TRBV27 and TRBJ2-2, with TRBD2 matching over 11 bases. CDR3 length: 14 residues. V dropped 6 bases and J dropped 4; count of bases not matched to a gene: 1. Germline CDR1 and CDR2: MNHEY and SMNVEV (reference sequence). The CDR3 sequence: CASRLAGATGELFF. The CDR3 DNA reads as TGTGCCAGCAGACTAGCGGGAGCCACCGGGGAGCTGTTTTTT.